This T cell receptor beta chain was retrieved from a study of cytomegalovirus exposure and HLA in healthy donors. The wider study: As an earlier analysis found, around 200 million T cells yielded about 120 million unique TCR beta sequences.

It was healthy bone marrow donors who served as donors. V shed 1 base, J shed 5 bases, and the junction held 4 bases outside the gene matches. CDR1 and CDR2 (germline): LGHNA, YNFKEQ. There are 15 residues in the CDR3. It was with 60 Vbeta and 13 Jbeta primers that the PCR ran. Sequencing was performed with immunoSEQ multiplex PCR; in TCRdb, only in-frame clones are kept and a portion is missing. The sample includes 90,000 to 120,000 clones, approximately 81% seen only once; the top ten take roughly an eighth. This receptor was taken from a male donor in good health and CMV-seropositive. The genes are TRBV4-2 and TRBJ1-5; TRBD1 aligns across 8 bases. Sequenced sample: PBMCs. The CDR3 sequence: CASSQGQGWDQPQHF. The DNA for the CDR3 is TGTGCCAGCAGCCAAGGACAGGGGTGGGATCAGCCCCAGCATTTT.